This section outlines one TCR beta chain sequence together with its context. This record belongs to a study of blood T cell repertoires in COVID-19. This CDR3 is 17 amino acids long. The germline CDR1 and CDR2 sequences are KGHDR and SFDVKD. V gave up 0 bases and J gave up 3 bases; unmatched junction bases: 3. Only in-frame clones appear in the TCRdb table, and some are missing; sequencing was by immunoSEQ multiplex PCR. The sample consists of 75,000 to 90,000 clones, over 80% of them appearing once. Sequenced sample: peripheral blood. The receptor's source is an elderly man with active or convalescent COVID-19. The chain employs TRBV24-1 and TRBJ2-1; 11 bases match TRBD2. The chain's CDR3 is CATSDLGGTSGYNEQFF. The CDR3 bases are TGTGCCACCAGTGATTTGGGGGGGACTAGCGGCTACAATGAGCAGTTCTTC.